This is a list of T cell receptor beta chains from one sample in a study of blood T cells in healthy people across ages. Each CDR3 protein gets one entry after TCRdb re-called the 5' RACE reads with MiXCR. The table lists approximately 1.5 million distinct CDR3 sequences, approximately 42% of them singletons. Material: blood. These TCRs come from a woman between 18 and 30 years old in good health. Both conserved end residues are part of each CDR3. The order of the fields is D gene, J gene, clone size, V gene, CDR3 DNA, CDR3 protein. A D gene is named only where the DNA matches it firmly. Size is stated for part of the rows, as once, few or many counts, or as a class when the clone is expanded.

D: TRBD1
J: TRBJ2-1
size: -
V: TRBV28
DNA: TGTGCCAGCAGCCGGACAGGGTCGGCGTACAATGAGCAGTTCTTC
CDR3: CASSRTGSAYNEQFF

D: -
J: TRBJ2-1
size: many
V: TRBV2
DNA: TGTGCCAGCAGTCCCAGCCTCTACAATGAGCAGTTCTTC
CDR3: CASSPSLYNEQFF

D: TRBD2
J: TRBJ2-5
size: -
V: TRBV7-9
DNA: TGTGCCACCCATGGGACTAGCGGAGAAGAGACCCAGTACTTC
CDR3: CATHGTSGEETQYF

D: TRBD1
J: TRBJ2-7
size: -
V: TRBV14
DNA: TGTGCCAGCAGCCCCTATCGGACAGGGGTGGGAGAGCAGTACTTC
CDR3: CASSPYRTGVGEQYF

D: -
J: TRBJ1-1
size: -
V: TRBV9
DNA: TGTGCCAGCAGCGTAGCGCCAGTCGAGACTGAAGCTTTCTTT
CDR3: CASSVAPVETEAFF

D: -
J: TRBJ1-2
size: -
V: TRBV12-3/TRBV12-4
DNA: TGTGCCAGCAGCGATGGACAGATCTATGGCTACACCTTC
CDR3: CASSDGQIYGYTF

D: -
J: TRBJ2-1
size: few
V: TRBV7-2
DNA: TGTGCCAGCAGCTTAATGGGGGCCTACAATGAGCAGTTCTTC
CDR3: CASSLMGAYNEQFF

D: TRBD1
J: TRBJ2-7
size: -
V: TRBV20-1
DNA: TGCAGTGCTCTTAGACAGGGAGACTCCTACGAGCAGTACTTC
CDR3: CSALRQGDSYEQYF

D: TRBD2
J: TRBJ2-2
size: -
V: TRBV6-1
DNA: TGTGCCAGCAGGAAGGGGACTAGCAATACCGGGGAGCTGTTTTTT
CDR3: CASRKGTSNTGELFF

D: -
J: TRBJ1-4
size: once
V: TRBV20-1
DNA: TGCAGTGCTAGGCACCGGGGTGAAAAACTGTTTTTT
CDR3: CSARHRGEKLFF

D: -
J: TRBJ2-1
size: many
V: TRBV7-9
DNA: TGTGCCAGCAGCTTAACGGGGAGTAATGAGCAGTTCTTC
CDR3: CASSLTGSNEQFF

D: -
J: TRBJ2-7
size: -
V: TRBV12-3/TRBV12-4
DNA: TGTGCCAGCAGTTGGGGGAGCTCTCAGTACTTC
CDR3: CASSWGSSQYF

D: -
J: TRBJ1-1
size: -
V: TRBV29-1
DNA: TGCAGCGTCCGGGACCTGAACACTGAAGCTTTCTTT
CDR3: CSVRDLNTEAFF

D: -
J: TRBJ1-2
size: -
V: TRBV6-5
DNA: TGTGCCACTCTACCACAGGGACCGTATGGCTACACCTTC
CDR3: CATLPQGPYGYTF

D: -
J: TRBJ1-1
size: -
V: TRBV7-9
DNA: TGTGCCAGCAGCCGAGAGGCCTATGCGAACACTGAAGTTTTCTTT
CDR3: CASSREAYANTEVFF

D: TRBD2
J: TRBJ2-1
size: few
V: TRBV20-1
DNA: TGCAGTGCTACCTCCGGGACTAGCCCGTACAATGAGCAGTTCTTC
CDR3: CSATSGTSPYNEQFF

D: -
J: TRBJ2-3
size: -
V: TRBV11-3
DNA: TGTGCCAGCAGCTTAGTGGCGGGGGCGTCAGATACGCAGTATTTT
CDR3: CASSLVAGASDTQYF

D: -
J: TRBJ2-1
size: -
V: TRBV20-1
DNA: TGCAGTGCTGAGCCGGGACTGGCCGACAATGAGCAGTTCTTC
CDR3: CSAEPGLADNEQFF

D: -
J: TRBJ2-3
size: few
V: TRBV9
DNA: TGTGCCAGCAGCGTCATCGGGCAAATGGGAGCAGATACGCAGTATTTT
CDR3: CASSVIGQMGADTQYF

D: -
J: TRBJ2-7
size: -
V: TRBV21-1
DNA: TGTGCCAGGGGGCACAGTACCTACGAGCAGTACTTC
CDR3: CARGHSTYEQYF

D: -
J: TRBJ1-5
size: -
V: TRBV20-1
DNA: TGCAGTGCTAGCTCGGGCAGGGGCAATCAATATAGCAATCAGCCCCAGCATTTT
CDR3: CSASSGRGNQYSNQPQHF

D: -
J: TRBJ2-7
size: once
V: TRBV6-5
DNA: TGTGCCAGCAGTTACTCCCAGCGGGGACACAATGAGCAGTACTTC
CDR3: CASSYSQRGHNEQYF

D: -
J: TRBJ1-1
size: -
V: TRBV12-3/TRBV12-4
DNA: TGTGCCAGCAGTCGAATCCCTACGAACACTGAAGCTTTCTTT
CDR3: CASSRIPTNTEAFF

D: -
J: TRBJ2-4
size: -
V: TRBV9
DNA: TGTGCCAGCAGCGTAGCTCCAGGGGGGGACATTCAGTACTTC
CDR3: CASSVAPGGDIQYF

D: TRBD2
J: TRBJ2-3
size: -
V: TRBV5-1
DNA: TGCGCCAGCAGCTTGGTATGGAGCGGGAGTGCAGATACGCAGTATTTT
CDR3: CASSLVWSGSADTQYF

D: -
J: TRBJ2-3
size: -
V: TRBV28
DNA: TGTGCCAGCAGCCTTATCACAGGTACGCAGTATTTT
CDR3: CASSLITGTQYF

D: TRBD2
J: TRBJ2-3
size: -
V: TRBV7-2
DNA: TGTGCCAGCAGCCCAGCTAGCGGGAGGACTCGAATAGATACGCAGTATTTT
CDR3: CASSPASGRTRIDTQYF

D: TRBD2
J: TRBJ2-1
size: few
V: TRBV28
DNA: TGTGCCAGCAGTTTCTTTTTTAGCGGGAGATCCTACAATGAGCAGTTCTTC
CDR3: CASSFFFSGRSYNEQFF

D: -
J: TRBJ2-1
size: few
V: TRBV4-1
DNA: TGCGCCAGCAGCCAAGACCCCAGGGGTCATGAGCAGTTCTTC
CDR3: CASSQDPRGHEQFF

D: -
J: TRBJ2-3
size: -
V: TRBV5-1
DNA: TGCGCCAGCGGCGCGGTCGGCAGGGGGGAAGATACGCAGTATTTT
CDR3: CASGAVGRGEDTQYF

D: TRBD1
J: TRBJ1-6
size: -
V: TRBV5-1
DNA: TGCGCCAGCAGCCGGACAGGGGATGGTATTAATTCACCCCTCCACTTT
CDR3: CASSRTGDGINSPLHF

D: -
J: TRBJ2-7
size: -
V: TRBV6-2/TRBV6-3
DNA: TGTGCCAGCAGCGAGGACAGCCTCGAGCAGTACTTC
CDR3: CASSEDSLEQYF

D: -
J: TRBJ1-1
size: few
V: TRBV6-5
DNA: TGTGCCAGCAGTCGGAGTCCCGGACGGTTGAACACTGAAGCTTTCTTT
CDR3: CASSRSPGRLNTEAFF

D: TRBD1
J: TRBJ2-4
size: -
V: TRBV12-3/TRBV12-4
DNA: TGTGCCAGCAGTACCTCGACAGGGGAAGGAAACATTCAGTACTTC
CDR3: CASSTSTGEGNIQYF

D: TRBD2
J: TRBJ2-7
size: once
V: TRBV7-2
DNA: TGTGCCAGCAGCCGCAGGACTAGCGGGATCCCGAACACCTACGAGCAGTACTTC
CDR3: CASSRRTSGIPNTYEQYF

D: TRBD1
J: TRBJ1-2
size: -
V: TRBV20-1
DNA: TGCAGTGCTAGGCACAGGGGGCGAAAAACTGTCTATGGCTACACCTTC
CDR3: CSARHRGRKTVYGYTF

D: -
J: TRBJ1-2
size: -
V: TRBV27
DNA: TGTGCCAGCAGATCAGGGACCGGGTTATATGGCTACACCTTC
CDR3: CASRSGTGLYGYTF

D: -
J: TRBJ2-1
size: -
V: TRBV4-3
DNA: TGCGCCAGCAGCCAAGAAGTGTTGAGGGAGCAGTTCTTC
CDR3: CASSQEVLREQFF

D: TRBD1
J: TRBJ1-5
size: -
V: TRBV20-1
DNA: TGCAGTGCATCAATACAGGGGGATCAGCCCCAGCATTTT
CDR3: CSASIQGDQPQHF

D: TRBD2
J: TRBJ2-7
size: -
V: TRBV20-1
DNA: TGCAGTGCTAGACCTCAGGGCCCGACCGGGACTAGCGGGAGTACCCTCTCCTACGAGCAGTACTTC
CDR3: CSARPQGPTGTSGSTLSYEQYF

D: -
J: TRBJ2-3
size: few
V: TRBV15
DNA: TGTGCCACCAGCCTACTACGACAGGGCACAGATACGCAGTATTTT
CDR3: CATSLLRQGTDTQYF

D: -
J: TRBJ2-7
size: -
V: TRBV7-6
DNA: TGTGCCAGCAGCCCGAGGTACTACTCCTACGAGCAGTACTTC
CDR3: CASSPRYYSYEQYF

D: TRBD2
J: TRBJ2-3
size: -
V: TRBV4-1
DNA: TGCGCCAGCAGCCAAGTGGGAGGGAGGACAGATACGCAGTATTTT
CDR3: CASSQVGGRTDTQYF

D: -
J: TRBJ1-1
size: -
V: TRBV12-3/TRBV12-4
DNA: TGTGCCAGCAAGGGGGAGAGCACTGAAGCTTTCTTT
CDR3: CASKGESTEAFF

D: -
J: TRBJ2-3
size: few
V: TRBV6-6
DNA: TGTGCCAGCAGTTACCAGGGGCTGGATACGCAGTATTTT
CDR3: CASSYQGLDTQYF

D: -
J: TRBJ1-2
size: -
V: TRBV7-2
DNA: TGTGCCAGCAGCTTAGAAGGAGGGGACTTTGGCTACACCTTC
CDR3: CASSLEGGDFGYTF

D: -
J: TRBJ2-5
size: -
V: TRBV20-1
DNA: TGCAGTGCTAGGTATAGCGACAATGAGCAGTACTTC
CDR3: CSARYSDNEQYF

D: -
J: TRBJ2-7
size: few
V: TRBV4-1
DNA: TGCGCCAGCAGCCATGCAGGGGCCTACGAGCAGTACTTC
CDR3: CASSHAGAYEQYF

D: -
J: TRBJ2-1
size: -
V: TRBV3-1
DNA: TGTGCCAGCAGCCAAGCGGAGAAGGGTGAGCAGTTCTTC
CDR3: CASSQAEKGEQFF

D: -
J: TRBJ1-5
size: -
V: TRBV6-5
DNA: TGTGCCAGCAGGGGAACAGGTACCGGAGATCAGCCCCAGCATTTT
CDR3: CASRGTGTGDQPQHF

D: -
J: TRBJ2-3
size: few
V: TRBV10-3
DNA: TGTGCCATCAGTGAGTCCCCGGGGGGCGGCACAGATACGCAGTATTTT
CDR3: CAISESPGGGTDTQYF

D: -
J: TRBJ2-1
size: few
V: TRBV3-1
DNA: TGTGCCAGCAGCCAAGGGGCGAGCTCCTACAATGAGCAGTTCTTC
CDR3: CASSQGASSYNEQFF

D: TRBD2
J: TRBJ2-7
size: -
V: TRBV7-8
DNA: TGTGCCAGCAGCTTAGTTACTAGCGGGCCTTCCTACGAGCAGTACTTC
CDR3: CASSLVTSGPSYEQYF